This record looks at one T cell receptor (beta chain) sequence and its context. What it binds is unknown. V dropped 5 bases and J dropped 0; count of bases not matched to a gene: 8. This CDR3 has 16 residues. The germline CDR1 and CDR2 sequences are MNHEY and SMNVEV (reference sequence). These data come from a study of cytomegalovirus exposure and HLA in healthy donors. Study background: There were around 390 genotyped donors. Of these, about 81% fell in the genetic ancestry cluster associated with self-reported Caucasian donors.

Study observations and caveats: In a later analysis, DRB1 alleles had the most associated TCRs; HLA-C alleles the fewest. Overall, 164 TCR beta chains were annotated as cytomegalovirus-associated. Three chains linked to CMV were shown in vitro to be specific for CMV antigens.

Use of 60 Vbeta and 13 Jbeta primers characterized the PCR. Here immunoSEQ multiplex PCR was the method, and the copy in TCRdb shows in-frame clones only, minus some. The sample has some 120,000 clones; about three quarters are singletons. The J gene is TRBJ2-7, the V gene TRBV27, with TRBD2 matching over 9 bases. Sequencing input: PBMCs. The TCR was taken from a female donor in good health and CMV-seronegative. CDR3 region: CASSASSGESSYEQYF. In DNA form, the CDR3 reads TGTGCCAGCAGTGCCTCTAGCGGGGAGAGCTCCTACGAGCAGTACTTC.